Listed below are T cell receptor beta chains from one sample, sequenced in a study of blood T cell repertoires in COVID-19. Sequencing used immunoSEQ multiplex PCR; TCRdb keeps in-frame clones, though not all of them. The profile covers 350,000 to 550,000 clones, with over 75% appearing a single time and 1% to 1.3% taken by the ten largest. The sample consisted of PBMCs or T cells enriched from blood (not recorded which). The receptors were sampled from a man aged 30-40 years who had recovered from COVID-19. Each CDR3 is given with its conserved first and last residue. Each record gives: V gene, J gene, D gene, clone size, CDR3 DNA, CDR3 protein. D genes are given only for firm matches. For some rows the clone size is stated as once, few or many, or as a class when expanded; others skip it.

TRBV7-9	TRBJ2-7	TRBD1	once	TGTGCCAGCAGTTACTTTGTACGGACAGGGGCCCCCTACGAGCAGTACTTC	CASSYFVRTGAPYEQYF
TRBV5-1	TRBJ2-5	TRBD1	-	TGCGCCACCAAAAGGGGGACAGGGGACCAAGAGACCCAGTACTTC	CATKRGTGDQETQYF
TRBV4-1	TRBJ2-7	-	once	TGCGCCAGCAGCCCCTCACAAGCGGGCCCCTACGAGCAGTACTTC	CASSPSQAGPYEQYF
TRBV11-2	TRBJ1-3	TRBD1	-	TGTGCCAGCAGCTCGGGACAGGGGGCGGGAAACACCATATATTTT	CASSSGQGAGNTIYF
TRBV7-9	TRBJ2-5	TRBD2	-	TGTGCCAGCAGCTCGCGACTAGCGGGGGTTCAAGAGACCCAGTACTTC	CASSSRLAGVQETQYF
TRBV24-1	TRBJ2-1	-	-	TGTGCCACCAGTGATGGGGCAGGTTGGGGCAATGAGCAGTTCTTC	CATSDGAGWGNEQFF
TRBV28	TRBJ2-7	TRBD1	-	TGTGCCAGCATTGGACAGGGCTACGAGCAGTACTTC	CASIGQGYEQYF
TRBV28	TRBJ2-7	-	-	TGTGCCAGCAGTCGTGTGGAGGGCCCCTACGAGCAGTACTTC	CASSRVEGPYEQYF
TRBV5-8	TRBJ2-7	-	-	TGTGCCAGCAGCAGGGGATTCCCCTACGAGCAGTACTTC	CASSRGFPYEQYF
TRBV12-3/TRBV12-4	TRBJ2-7	-	few	TGTGCCAGCAGTTTAGCGGGAGGGGGGGAGCAGTACTTC	CASSLAGGGEQYF
TRBV5-1	TRBJ1-2	-	-	TGCGCCAGCAGCTTGGGACACGGGGTCGATGGCTACACCTTC	CASSLGHGVDGYTF
TRBV19	TRBJ2-1	TRBD2	once	TGTGCCACCTTTGCGGGAGGCTACAATGAGCAGTTCTTC	CATFAGGYNEQFF
TRBV27	TRBJ2-3	-	-	TGTGCCAGCAGTTTTGGGACTGGACACCTCACAGATACGCAGTATTTT	CASSFGTGHLTDTQYF
TRBV30	TRBJ1-1	-	-	TGTGCCTGGAGAACCCCGGGGGGGAGTACTGAAGCTTTCTTT	CAWRTPGGSTEAFF
TRBV28	TRBJ1-4	-	-	TGTGCCAGCAGTCTCTCGGGGGGCCTAAATGAAAAACTGTTTTTT	CASSLSGGLNEKLFF
TRBV30	TRBJ1-1	-	-	TGTGCCTGGAGTGCAGGGAACACTGAAGCTTTCTTT	CAWSAGNTEAFF
TRBV11-2	TRBJ2-1	TRBD2	once	TGTGCCAGCAGCTTAACATCCGGGACTAGATTCGACGATGAGCAGTTCTTC	CASSLTSGTRFDDEQFF
TRBV5-5	TRBJ1-3	-	once	TGTGCCAGCAGCTTGGTAGGGGGCTCTGGAAACACCATATATTTT	CASSLVGGSGNTIYF
TRBV4-1	TRBJ2-3	-	-	TGCGCCAGCAGCCAAGTCCCGGGAGTAGGAGATACGCAGTATTTT	CASSQVPGVGDTQYF
TRBV30	TRBJ1-3	-	-	TGTGCCCTACAGGGTTCTGGAAACACCATATATTTT	CALQGSGNTIYF
TRBV5-1	TRBJ1-1	-	once	TGCGCCAGCAGCTTCCAGGGCACCAACACTGAAGCTTTCTTT	CASSFQGTNTEAFF
TRBV12-5	TRBJ2-1	TRBD2	once	TGTGCTAGTGGTTTGGGACTAGCGGGAGGTGGGTCCTACAATGAGCAGTTCTTC	CASGLGLAGGGSYNEQFF
TRBV5-1	TRBJ1-6	TRBD1	-	TGCGCCAGCAGCTGGGGACAGGATCATTCACCCCTCCACTTT	CASSWGQDHSPLHF
TRBV2	TRBJ2-3	TRBD1	-	TGTGCCAGCAGTAAAAAAGGGACAGGCACAGATACGCAGTATTTT	CASSKKGTGTDTQYF
TRBV3-1/TRBV3-2	TRBJ2-3	-	-	TGTGCCAGCAGCCAAGATCTAGACGTGTTCACAGATACGCAGTATTTT	CASSQDLDVFTDTQYF
TRBV5-1	TRBJ2-3	TRBD2	-	TGCGCCTCCTGTAGCGGGATTAGCACAGATACGCAGTATTTT	CASCSGISTDTQYF
TRBV29-1	TRBJ1-4	TRBD1	-	TGCAGCGGTAACCCGGACAGGAAGACAACTAATGAAAAACTGTTTTTT	CSGNPDRKTTNEKLFF
TRBV21-1	TRBJ1-1	-	-	TGTGCCAGTCGACGTGGAGGACAGGGGGCGGCTGAAGCTTTCTTT	CASRRGGQGAAEAFF
TRBV6-2/TRBV6-3	TRBJ2-7	-	-	TGTGCCAGCAGTTATGAGAGCGAAGCCTACGAGCAGTACTTC	CASSYESEAYEQYF
TRBV5-1	TRBJ2-3	-	-	TGCGCCAGCAGTGGCGGGACTACAGATACGCAGTATTTT	CASSGGTTDTQYF
TRBV7-9	TRBJ2-1	TRBD2	-	TGTGCCAGCAGCGACAATAGCGGGAGGGCCTCCTACAATGAGCAGTTCTTC	CASSDNSGRASYNEQFF
TRBV2	TRBJ1-1	-	-	TGTGCCAGCAGCCGAGGCGGGGGCACTGAAGCTTTCTTT	CASSRGGGTEAFF
TRBV4-1	TRBJ2-7	-	-	TGCGCCAGCAGCCGGCGGACAGAGGGGGTCGAGCAGTACTTC	CASSRRTEGVEQYF
TRBV11-1	TRBJ2-1	-	-	TGTGCCAGCAGCTCCTCTATAAAGCCCGAGCAGTTCTTC	CASSSSIKPEQFF
TRBV21-1	TRBJ1-5	-	-	TGTGCCAGCAGCGAGACAGGGATTTATAGCAATCAGCCCCAGCATTTT	CASSETGIYSNQPQHF
TRBV4-2	TRBJ2-3	-	-	TGTGCCAGCAGCCAAGAACAACCTAGCACAGATACGCAGTATTTT	CASSQEQPSTDTQYF
TRBV30	TRBJ2-2	TRBD2	-	TGTGCCTGGACCAGGGGACTAGCGGGGACCGGGGAGCTGTTTTTT	CAWTRGLAGTGELFF
TRBV14	TRBJ1-3	-	-	TGTGCCAGCAGCCAGGGGCCTGGAAACACCATATATTTT	CASSQGPGNTIYF
TRBV28	TRBJ2-7	-	-	TGTGCCAGCAGAACCGGACAGCTAGCCTCCTACGAGCAGTACTTC	CASRTGQLASYEQYF
TRBV28	TRBJ1-2	-	-	TGTGCCAGCAGTTTGCGGTCGCCCCGGGTCACCTTC	CASSLRSPRVTF
TRBV7-9	TRBJ1-6	-	-	TGTGCCAGCAGCAGGACAGATAATTCACCCCTCCACTTT	CASSRTDNSPLHF
TRBV20-1	TRBJ2-4	-	-	TGCAGTGCTAGATACTCTGGACAGTTCACCTTC	CSARYSGQFTF
TRBV4-1	TRBJ2-1	TRBD2	once	TGCGCCAGCAGCCAAGTAGCGGGAGCGCCCAATGAGCAGTTCTTC	CASSQVAGAPNEQFF
TRBV15	TRBJ2-7	-	-	TGTGCCACCAGCACGACGGGTCTCTTCGCGGGAGAGCAGTACTTC	CATSTTGLFAGEQYF
TRBV14	TRBJ2-7	-	-	TGTGCCAGCAGCCTCCGGGACACCCCCGGTTACGAGCAGTACTTC	CASSLRDTPGYEQYF
TRBV5-1	TRBJ2-4	-	-	TGCGCCAGCAGTCTAATACAGGGCGCCAAAAACATTCAGTACTTC	CASSLIQGAKNIQYF
TRBV9	TRBJ2-5	TRBD1	-	TGTGCCAGCAGCCCCCGAGGCCGGGACAGACAAGAGACCCAGTACTTC	CASSPRGRDRQETQYF
TRBV7-8	TRBJ2-4	-	-	TGTGCCAGCAGCTTAGGACTTGATCTAGCCAAAAACATTCAGTACTTC	CASSLGLDLAKNIQYF